This T cell receptor (beta chain) stems from a study of shared clonotypes between healthy human individuals. Overall study: Used for every donor were three CD4 naive, three CD4 memory, two CD8 naive and one CD8 memory plate.

As defined, naive CD8 cells were CD45RO-negative and positively selected for CCR7, with terminally differentiated effector memory CD45RA+ cells excluded. Evenly divided among several immunoSEQ plates was the genomic DNA of each subset. Sequenced by immunoSEQ multiplex PCR; TCRdb stores in-frame clones only, minus some. The profile covers more than 2 million clones, with around 96% appearing a single time and 1% to 1.3% taken by the ten largest. The CDR3 loop spans 16 amino acids. Germline trimming cut 4 bases from V and 8 bases from J; bases unmatched to any gene: 11. CDR1 is SGHNT and CDR2 is YYREEE in the germline V gene (reference sequence).

The rearrangement links TRBV5-4 to TRBJ2-1; 11 bases agree with TRBD2. The source of this sequence is a man aged 18-30 years in good health. Sequenced sample: naive CD8+ T cells sorted from blood. CDR3 DNA sequence: TGTGCCAGCAGCCTGACTAGCGGGAACCCGGTGGATGAGCAGTTCTTC. This codes for CASSLTSGNPVDEQFF.